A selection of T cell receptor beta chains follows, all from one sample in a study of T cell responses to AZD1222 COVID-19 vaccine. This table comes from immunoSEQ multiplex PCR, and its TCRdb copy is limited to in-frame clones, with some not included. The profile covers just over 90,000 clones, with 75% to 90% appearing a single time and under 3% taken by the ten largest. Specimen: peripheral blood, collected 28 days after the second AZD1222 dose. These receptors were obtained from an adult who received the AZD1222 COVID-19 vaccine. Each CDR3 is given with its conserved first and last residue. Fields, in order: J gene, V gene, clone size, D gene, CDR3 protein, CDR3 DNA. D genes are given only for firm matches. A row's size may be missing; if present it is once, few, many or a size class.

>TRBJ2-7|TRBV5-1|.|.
CASSLVGDSYEQYF
TGCGCCAGCAGCTTGGTAGGCGATTCCTACGAGCAGTACTTC
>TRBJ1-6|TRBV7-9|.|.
CASREATVNSPLHF
TGTGCCAGCAGGGAAGCGACGGTTAATTCACCCCTCCACTTT
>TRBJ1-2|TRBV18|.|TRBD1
CASSPGDRDTGYTF
TGTGCCAGCTCACCCGGGGACAGGGACACTGGCTACACCTTC
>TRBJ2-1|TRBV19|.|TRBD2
CASSTSGRIDNEQFF
TGTGCCAGTTCGACTAGCGGGAGGATCGACAATGAGCAGTTCTTC
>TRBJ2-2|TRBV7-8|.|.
CASSLLLGGDGELFF
TGTGCCAGCAGCTTACTCCTGGGTGGTGACGGGGAGCTGTTTTTT
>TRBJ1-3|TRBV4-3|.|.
CASSPSSGNTIYF
TGCGCCAGCAGCCCATCGTCGGGAAACACCATATATTTT
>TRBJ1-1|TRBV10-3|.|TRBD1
CAISEVGQTNTEAFF
TGTGCCATCAGTGAAGTGGGACAGACAAACACTGAAGCTTTCTTT
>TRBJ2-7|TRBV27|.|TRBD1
CASRGGTGSYEQYF
TGTGCCAGCAGGGGGGGGACAGGGTCCTACGAGCAGTACTTC
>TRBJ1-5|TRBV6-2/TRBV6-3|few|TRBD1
CASSSTGVPLNQPQHF
TGTGCCAGCAGTTCGACAGGGGTTCCACTAAATCAGCCCCAGCATTTT
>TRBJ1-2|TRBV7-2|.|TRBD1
CASSQPGQGVEGYTF
TGTGCCAGCAGCCAACCGGGACAGGGCGTTGAGGGCTACACCTTC
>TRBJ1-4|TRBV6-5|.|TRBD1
CASSQRQGPREKLFF
TGTGCCAGCAGTCAAAGACAGGGGCCACGGGAAAAACTGTTTTTT
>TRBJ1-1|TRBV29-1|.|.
CSVIPVTREAFF
TGCAGCGTTATCCCGGTAACACGTGAAGCTTTCTTT
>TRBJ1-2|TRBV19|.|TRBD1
CASSIRDRIDYGYTF
TGTGCCAGTAGTATACGGGACAGAATCGACTATGGCTACACCTTC
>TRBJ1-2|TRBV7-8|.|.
CASSSTIGGGYTF
TGTGCCAGCAGCTCCACCATCGGAGGAGGCTACACCTTC
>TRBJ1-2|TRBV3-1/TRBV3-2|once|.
CASSQDRPGLKSSGSGYTF
TGTGCCAGCAGCCAAGATAGACCTGGTCTCAAGAGCTCGGGGTCTGGCTACACCTTC
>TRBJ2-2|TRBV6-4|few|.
CASSDSATGELFF
TGTGCCAGCAGTGACTCGGCGACCGGGGAGCTGTTTTTT
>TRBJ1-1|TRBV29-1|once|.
CSAPLQDSTEAFF
TGCAGCGCGCCCTTACAGGATTCCACTGAAGCTTTCTTT
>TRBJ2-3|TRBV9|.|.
CASSATHALPPSTDTQYF
TGTGCCAGCAGCGCGACCCATGCTCTACCTCCTAGCACAGATACGCAGTATTTT
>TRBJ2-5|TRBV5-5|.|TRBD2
CASSLGLAGIETQYF
TGTGCCAGCAGCTTGGGACTAGCGGGAATAGAGACCCAGTACTTC
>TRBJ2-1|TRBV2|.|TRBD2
CASRQGLAEINEQFF
TGTGCCAGCAGACAGGGACTAGCGGAGATCAATGAGCAGTTCTTC
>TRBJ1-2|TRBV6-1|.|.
CASSEYGGAGYGYTF
TGTGCCAGCAGTGAATACGGGGGCGCTGGCTATGGCTACACCTTC
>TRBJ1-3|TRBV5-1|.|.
CASSFDTPRSGNTIYF
TGCGCCAGCAGCTTCGACACTCCTCGCTCTGGAAACACCATATATTTT
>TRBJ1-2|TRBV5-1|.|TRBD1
CASSWGTGGSTGYTF
TGCGCCAGCAGCTGGGGAACAGGGGGCTCGACTGGCTACACCTTC
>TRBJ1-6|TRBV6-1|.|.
CASSELRKGQPRSPLHF
TGTGCCAGCAGTGAATTGAGGAAGGGACAACCCAGATCACCCCTCCACTTT
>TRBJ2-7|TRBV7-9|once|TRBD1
CASSDHRGRGVEQYF
TGTGCCAGCAGCGATCACAGGGGGCGAGGTGTCGAGCAGTACTTC
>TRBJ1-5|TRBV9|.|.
CASSPTRVNQPQHF
TGTGCCAGCAGCCCCACAAGGGTGAATCAGCCCCAGCATTTT
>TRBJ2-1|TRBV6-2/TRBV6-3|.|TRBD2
CASSPIPYSGRSYNEQFF
TGTGCCAGCAGTCCGATCCCTTATAGCGGGAGGTCCTACAATGAGCAGTTCTTC
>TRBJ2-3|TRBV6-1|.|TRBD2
CASSELAESTDTQYF
TGTGCCAGCAGTGAACTAGCGGAAAGCACAGATACGCAGTATTTT
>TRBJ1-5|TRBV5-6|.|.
CASSPGGGIYSNQPQHF
TGTGCCAGCAGCCCGGGGGGGGGCATTTATAGCAATCAGCCCCAGCATTTT
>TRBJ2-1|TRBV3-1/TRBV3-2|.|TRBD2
CASSPKREGPKGDEQFF
TGTGCCAGCAGCCCGAAGCGGGAGGGGCCCAAGGGGGATGAGCAGTTCTTC